Listed here are 27 T cell receptor beta chains from one sample, sequenced in a study of OX40 agonist ivuxolimab in advanced cancers. Libraries were made using the immunoSEQ multiplex PCR assay. TCRdb took this table from immuneACCESS and kept in-frame rearrangements with V and J called. Such tables lack part of the clones; where checked against another copy, unresolved V genes explain under half of the gap, and the rest is unexplained. Recorded for this sample are approximately 70,000 clones; 70% to 90% of them occurred a single time. The ten largest clonotypes hold under 20% of the sample. The sample here was CD4+ or CD8+ T cells sorted from blood, taken in a trial of the OX40 agonist ivuxolimab. The receptors shown here come from an adult with an advanced solid tumor such as melanoma, head and neck, liver or kidney cancer.

This chain links TRBV27 with TRBJ2-2, with 13 bases identical to TRBD2. The CDR3 loop spans 16 amino acids. Germline V CDR1 and CDR2: MNHEY, SMNVEV (reference sequence). V gave up 4 bases and J gave up 4 bases; unmatched junction bases: 3. The CDR3 spells CASSSGLAGPTGELFF. CDR3 nucleotide sequence: TGTGCCAGCAGTTCGGGACTAGCGGGGCCCACCGGGGAGCTGTTTTTT.

The chain uses TRBV5-1 and TRBJ2-3; TRBD2 might be the D (6 bases). V gave up 4 bases and J gave up 2 bases, with 17 bases separating them. The CDR3 extends over 16 amino acids. CDR1 is SGHRS and CDR2 is YFSETQ in the germline V gene. CDR3 bases: TGCGCCAGCAGCAGGTCCGCTAGCGCTTTCACAGATACGCAGTATTTT. Its protein product is CASSRSASAFTDTQYF.

This clone was observed a handful of times. The CDR3 here is CASSRELDTQYF. CDR3 coding DNA: TGCGCCAGCTCCCGGGAGCTAGATACGCAGTATTTT. This chain uses TRBV5-1 with TRBJ2-3; weak D call: TRBD2 (6 bases). The V and J ends lost 7 bases and 5 bases respectively, with 11 bases between them. Germline-derived CDR1 and CDR2 are SGHRS and YFSETQ. This CDR3 has 12 residues.

The CDR3 loop is CASSQDTVPREQYF. CDR3 DNA sequence: TGCGCCAGCAGCCAAGACACAGTCCCCCGGGAGCAGTACTTC. V is TRBV4-1 and J is TRBJ2-7, with unresolved D. The germline V gene encodes CDR1 MGHRA and CDR2 YSYEKL. The CDR3 loop spans 14 amino acids. V lost 0 bases and J lost 7, with 13 bases in between.

This chain joins TRBV6-5 and TRBJ1-6, with TRBD1 matching 10 bases. V trimming: 6 bases; J trimming: 5 bases; junction bases outside the gene matches: 4. The CDR3 runs to 15 residues. Per the germline V gene, CDR1 is MNHEY and CDR2 is SVGAGI. The CDR3 loop is CASSRTGGNNSPLHF. CDR3 bases: TGTGCCAGCAGCCGGACAGGGGGTAATAATTCACCCCTCCACTTT.

The V gene is TRBV7-6, the J gene TRBJ2-2; D unresolved. This CDR3 is 14 amino acids long. V was trimmed by 4 bases and J by 3 bases, leaving 9 bases between them. CDR1 and CDR2 (germline): SGHVS, FNYEAQ. The CDR3: CASSSQDDTGELFF. The DNA of the CDR3 is TGTGCCAGCAGCTCGCAGGATGACACCGGGGAGCTGTTTTTT.

DNA of the CDR3: TGTGCCAGCAGTTCTGGTTACGGGGAGCTGTTTTTT. Its translation is CASSSGYGELFF. This chain connects TRBV6-5 to TRBJ2-2; D uncertain. Trimming took 4 bases from V and 7 from J, leaving 7 bases between them. The V gene's germline CDR1 is MNHEY and CDR2 SVGAGI. The CDR3 contains 12 residues.

The chain recombines TRBV6-6 with TRBJ2-1; 10 nucleotides line up with TRBD2. The germline V gene has CDR1 MNHNY and CDR2 SVGAGI (reference sequence). The CDR3 sequence is 15 residues long. Trimming at V came to 5 bases and at J to 9 bases, leaving 10 bases not matched to a gene. The CDR3 DNA reads TGTGCCAGCAGTCCCTGGACTAGCGGTTTGAGTGAGCAGTTCTTC. Amino acids: CASSPWTSGLSEQFF.

The V gene is TRBV5-4, the J gene TRBJ2-7, with 12 bases that match TRBD1. Trimming cost V 0 bases and J 7 bases; bases outside gene matches: 8. This CDR3 comprises 16 residues. From germline, CDR1 is SGHNT and CDR2 YYREEE (reference sequence). DNA for the CDR3: TGTGCCAGCAGCTTGGTAGGGGGACAGGGGGCGAGGGAGCAGTACTTC. Translation: CASSLVGGQGAREQYF.

This clone was seen just once. The rearrangement links TRBV28 to TRBJ1-1; 9 nucleotides agree with TRBD1. Germline CDR1 is MDHEN and CDR2 is SYDVKM. J lost 5 bases, V lost 7 bases, and 11 bases had no gene match. This CDR3 comprises 15 residues. The CDR3 DNA follows: TGTGCCAGCAAGAGGACAGGGGTATGGCGGACTGAAGCTTTCTTT. This gives the protein CASKRTGVWRTEAFF.

The chain is built from TRBV6-1 and TRBJ2-2; D not certain. Trimming pared 5 bases from V and 0 bases from J, leaving 7 bases between. Germline-derived CDR1 and CDR2 are MNHNS and SASEGT. The length of the CDR3 is 14 residues. The CDR3 region is CASSLLANTGELFF. The CDR3 coding sequence is TGTGCCAGCAGTTTGTTGGCGAACACCGGGGAGCTGTTTTTT.

The J gene is TRBJ2-2, the V gene TRBV10-3; D ambiguous. V lost 4 bases and J lost 1, with 13 bases in between. The CDR3 loop spans 16 amino acids. The germline V gene has CDR1 ENHRY and CDR2 SYGVKD. The DNA of the CDR3 is TGTGCCATCAGTGTATTGCCCTTGGGGAACACCGGGGAGCTGTTTTTT. This translates into CAISVLPLGNTGELFF.

CDR3 loop: CASGDRDYGYTF. The CDR3 DNA sequence: TGTGCCAGCGGGGACAGGGACTATGGCTACACCTTC. This sequence joins TRBV7-9 and TRBJ1-2; 9 nucleotides align to TRBD1. The CDR3 is made up of 12 amino acids. CDR1 is SEHNR and CDR2 is FQNEAQ in the germline V gene (reference sequence). Losses at the gene ends were 8 bases for V and 3 bases for J; bases not matched to a gene: 1.

The DNA of the CDR3 is TGTGCCAGCAGTTTGGGCTGGCCACCGGGTACAGATACGCAGTATTTT. Encoded protein: CASSLGWPPGTDTQYF. V and J are TRBV28 and TRBJ2-3; D is unclear. The germline V gene encodes CDR1 MDHEN and CDR2 SYDVKM. CDR3 length: 16 amino acids. V shed 3 bases and J shed 3 bases, with 16 bases lying between them.

This clone was counted a single time. The chain links TRBV7-4 to TRBJ2-7; the match to TRBD1 covers 7 bases. V shed 7 bases and J 0 bases; nucleotides not matched to a gene: 6. The CDR3 sequence is 14 residues long. CDR1 SGHVT and CDR2 SQSDAQ come from the germline V gene. In DNA form, the CDR3 reads TGTGCCAGCAACCTGGGACAGAGCTCCTACGAGCAGTACTTC. Its translation: CASNLGQSSYEQYF.

The chain combines TRBV28 with TRBJ1-2; no clear D gene. The germline CDR1 and CDR2 sequences are MDHEN and SYDVKM. The CDR3 loop spans 16 amino acids. The ends were cut back, 5 bases at V and 3 bases at J, with 19 bases in the middle. CDR3 nucleotides: TGTGCCAGCAGTATACTTGGGCCCCACCGGGACTATGGCTACACCTTC. It yields the protein CASSILGPHRDYGYTF.

This clone was seen only once. CDR3 nucleotides: TGCGCCAGCAGCTTGGCCCCCAGAGAAGAGACCCAGTACTTC. Amino acids: CASSLAPREETQYF. The V call is TRBV5-1, the J call TRBJ2-5, with D unclear. V was pared by 0 bases and J by 3 bases, with 9 bases between. CDR1 SGHRS and CDR2 YFSETQ come from the germline V gene. CDR3 length equals 14 residues.

The V gene is TRBV5-6, the J gene TRBJ1-1; weak D call: TRBD1 (5 bases). With 1 base removed from V and 0 bases from J, the gap between germline ends came to 10 bases. The CDR3 loop spans 15 amino acids. CDR1 is SGHDT, CDR2 YYEEEE, per germline. The CDR3 reads CASSLTGGLNTEAFF. CDR3 nucleotide sequence: TGTGCCAGCAGCTTGACAGGAGGACTGAACACTGAAGCTTTCTTT.

CDR3: CASSQDGGGLAVNEQFF. The CDR3 DNA reads as TGCGCCAGCAGCCAAGATGGGGGGGGACTAGCGGTAAATGAGCAGTTCTTC. This chain links TRBV4-1 with TRBJ2-1; TRBD2 aligns across 11 bases. The ends lost 0 bases at V and 7 bases at J; junction bases unmatched: 8. Germline CDR1 MGHRA, CDR2 YSYEKL. This CDR3 spans 17 amino acids.

This chain uses TRBV11-3 with TRBJ2-2, with 12 bases aligning to TRBD2. V shed 5 bases, J shed 3 bases, and the junction held 4 bases outside the gene matches. CDR1 and CDR2 (germline): SGHNT, YENEEA. The CDR3 runs to 16 residues. Here the CDR3 DNA reads TGTGCCAGCAGCCTTCTAGCGGGAGGGGACACCGGGGAGCTGTTTTTT. Translation: CASSLLAGGDTGELFF.

V and J are TRBV5-1 and TRBJ2-1, with a tentative D call TRBD2 (6 bases). The CDR3 has 14 residues. Per germline, CDR1 SGHRS and CDR2 YFSETQ. The ends were cut back, 4 bases at V and 7 bases at J, with 15 bases in the middle. The DNA for the CDR3 is TGCGCCAGCAGCGTGGGACTCACATGGAATGAGCAGTTCTTC. It encodes CASSVGLTWNEQFF.

The chain recombines TRBV10-1 with TRBJ2-5; the D gene could be TRBD1 or TRBD2 (5 bases each). This CDR3 spans 12 amino acids. Germline V lookup: CDR1 WNHNN, CDR2 SYGVQD (reference sequence). Deletions cut 8 bases from V and 5 bases from J, with 12 bases between. The CDR3 region has the DNA TGCGCCAGCTCCCCAGGGACGGAGACCCAGTACTTC. This gives the protein CASSPGTETQYF.

The chain carries TRBV10-3 and TRBJ1-5; a possible D gene is TRBD1 (5 bases). The CDR3 is 13 residues long. In germline, CDR1 is ENHRY, CDR2 SYGVKD. V was pared by 8 bases and J by 7 bases, with 15 bases between. In DNA form, the CDR3 reads TGTGCCATCCAATCGGGGCTCGGGCAGCCCCAGCATTTT. It translates to CAIQSGLGQPQHF.

The rearrangement links TRBV5-1 to TRBJ1-1, with TRBD1 as a possible D gene (5 bases). Trimming shortened V by 4 bases and J by 3 bases, and 13 bases separated the two germline ends. This CDR3 region has 14 residues. Germline CDR1 SGHRS, CDR2 YFSETQ. The DNA of the CDR3 is TGCGCCAGCAGCCGGGACGGTAGGGACACTGAAGCTTTCTTT. Translating gives CASSRDGRDTEAFF. Full variable domain (rest looked up from reference TRBV5-1 and TRBJ1-1): KAGVTQTPRYLIKTRGQQVTLSCSPISGHRSVSWYQQTPGQGLQFLFEYFSETQRNKGNFPGRFSGRQFSNSRSEMNVSTLELGDSALYLCASSRDGRDTEAFFGQGTRLTVV.

This clone turned up a few times. The chain is built from TRBV5-1 and TRBJ2-2; D not certain. V lost 5 bases, J lost 0 bases, and 8 bases lay in between. Germline assignment: CDR1 SGHRS and CDR2 YFSETQ. CDR3 length: 14 amino acids. CDR3 in DNA: TGCGCCAGCAGTGGGTTCGCGAACACCGGGGAGCTGTTTTTT. Its translation is CASSGFANTGELFF.

This sequence joins TRBV11-2 and TRBJ1-1, with a possible D match to TRBD1 (5 bases). V lost 5 bases and J 7 bases, leaving 20 bases between the germline ends. Germline lookup yields CDR1 SGHAT and CDR2 FQNNGV. This CDR3 spans 15 amino acids. In nucleotides, the CDR3 is TGTGCCAGCAGCCGGACCGCTCTGGGGGGAGTTGAAGCTTTCTTT. It is translated as CASSRTALGGVEAFF.

The chain uses TRBV6-6 and TRBJ2-1; TRBD2 is a possible D gene (5 bases). Per germline, CDR1 MNHNY and CDR2 SVGAGI (reference sequence). This CDR3 has 13 residues. Trimming pared 4 bases from V and 8 bases from J, leaving 12 bases between. The CDR3 DNA reads TGTGCCAGCAGTTGGGCTAGCCTTGATGAGCAGTTCTTC. Translating it yields CASSWASLDEQFF.